This entry lists 2 T cell receptor beta chains sequenced from one sample in a study of blood T cell repertoires in COVID-19. Sequenced by immunoSEQ multiplex PCR; TCRdb stores in-frame clones only, minus some. The profile shows a few hundred thousand clones, about 90% of them singletons. Source material: PBMCs or T cells enriched from blood (not recorded which). These receptors were collected from a young woman who had recovered from COVID-19.

The chain couples TRBV7-2 to TRBJ2-1; 11 positions agree with TRBD2. CDR3 size: 15 residues. Germline V gene data show CDR1 as SGHTA and CDR2 as FQGNSA. The V and J ends lost 5 bases and 8 bases, in that order; junction bases with no gene match: 8. In nucleotides, the CDR3 is TGTGCCAGCAGCCCCGGGACTAGCGGAGGGGATGAGCAGTTCTTC. Its protein product is CASSPGTSGGDEQFF.

The gene calls are TRBV18 and TRBJ2-3, with D possibly being TRBD1 (6 bases). Looked up from germline, CDR1 is KGHSH and CDR2 is LQKENI. The CDR3 is 18 residues long. The V and J ends lost 1 base and 3 bases respectively, with 20 bases between them. CDR3 protein: CASSPLRQEGIKTDTQYF. DNA of the CDR3: TGTGCCAGCTCACCACTCAGACAGGAAGGGATAAAGACAGATACGCAGTATTTT. Full variable domain (missing parts from reference TRBV18 and TRBJ2-3): NAGVMQNPRHLVRRRGQEARLRCSPMKGHSHVYWYRQLPEEGLKFMVYLQKENIIDESGMPKERFSAEFPKEGPSILRIQQVVRGDSAAYFCASSPLRQEGIKTDTQYFGPGTRLTVL.